This entry lists 8 T cell receptor beta chains sequenced from one sample in a study of T-cell reconstitution after alpha-beta-depleted transplantation in children. Unique molecular identifiers were built into the TCRbeta library. TCRdb analysed the PCR reads with MiXCR anew, one entry per CDR3 protein. Of 75,000 to 100,000 distinct CDR3 sequences listed, roughly 8.8% are singletons. This sample comprised PBMCs from the stem cell graft donor, obtained from the stem cell graft. These receptors were taken from a human donor who donated a stem cell graft to a child with congenital amegakaryocytic thrombocytopenia.

Many counts were recorded for this clonotype. The CDR3 DNA reads TGTGCCAGCAGTCCGGGACAGGGTCTTAGGGATGGCTACACCTTC. Its translation: CASSPGQGLRDGYTF. This rearrangement joins TRBV27 to TRBJ1-2, with 9 positions matching TRBD1. V was clipped by 5 bases and J by 6 bases; unmatched bases: 10. The CDR3 runs to 15 residues. Germline V gene data show CDR1 as MNHEY and CDR2 as SMNVEV (reference sequence).

This clonotype has a count of ten or more. The V call is TRBV28, the J call TRBJ2-5; 9 bases match TRBD2. CDR1 and CDR2 from the germline V gene are MDHEN and SYDVKM. CDR3 length: 16 amino acids. V lost 5 bases to trimming and J lost 1 base; unmatched junction nucleotides: 8. CDR3 nucleotides: TGTGCCAGCAGTCCCCGACTAGCGGAACTCCAAGAGACCCAGTACTTC. Protein: CASSPRLAELQETQYF. Using reference TRBV28 and TRBJ2-5 for the parts outside the CDR3, the full variable domain is DVKVTQSSRYLVKRTGEKVFLECVQDMDHENMFWYRQDPGLGLRLIYFSYDVKMKEKGDIPEGYSVSREKKERFSLILESASTNQTSMYLCASSPRLAELQETQYFGPGTRLLVL.

This clonotype has a count of ten or more. The chain recombines TRBV7-2 with TRBJ1-1; D ambiguous. CDR1 and CDR2 from the germline V gene are SGHTA and FQGNSA. V lost 3 bases and J 8 bases, leaving 10 bases between the germline ends. The CDR3 is 12 residues long. DNA of the CDR3: TGTGCCAGCAGCTTCTACTCTTTGGAAGCTTTCTTT. Its translation: CASSFYSLEAFF.

In its sample, this clonotype was seen many times. This chain joins TRBV6-1 and TRBJ1-1, with D possibly matching TRBD1 (5 bases). Germline lookup yields CDR1 MNHNS and CDR2 SASEGT. V was clipped by 2 bases and J by 7 bases, with 11 bases between them. There are 13 residues in the CDR3. This CDR3 reads CASSELQGIEAFF. In nucleotides, the CDR3 is TGTGCCAGCAGTGAACTTCAGGGAATTGAAGCTTTCTTT.

This clonotype was seen ten or more times. The chain is built from TRBV12-3 or TRBV12-4 and TRBJ2-7; the match to TRBD1 covers 8 bases. After removal of 2 bases from V and 4 bases from J, the junction contained 7 bases not matched to a gene. This CDR3 has 15 amino acids. DNA of the CDR3: TGTGCCAGCAGTTTAATTTCAGGGGGCGGGTACGAGCAGTACTTC. It translates to CASSLISGGGYEQYF.

This clonotype was seen once. The V and J genes are TRBV9 and TRBJ2-3, with no clear D. Germline-derived CDR1 and CDR2 are SGDLS and YYNGEE. The CDR3 has 11 residues. Trimming stripped 0 bases from V and 7 bases from J, with 3 bases between. The CDR3 nucleotides are TGTGCCAGCAGCGTAGTATATACGCAGTATTTT. As protein: CASSVVYTQYF. The variable domain in full, completed from reference TRBV9 and TRBJ2-3, reads DSGVTQTPKHLITATGQRVTLRCSPRSGDLSVYWYQQSLDQGLQFLIQYYNGEERAKGNILERFSAQQFPDLHSELNLSSLELGDSALYFCASSVVYTQYFGPGTRLTVL.

The table lists this clonotype with many counts. The V call is TRBV28, the J call TRBJ2-2; D gene ambiguous. The CDR3 is 13 amino acids. Germline CDR1 is MDHEN and CDR2 is SYDVKM. V lost 8 bases, J lost 4 bases, and 11 bases lay in between. The CDR3 nucleotides read TGTGCCAGCGCAGCCCCGACCACCGGGGAGCTGTTTTTT. This encodes CASAAPTTGELFF.

This clonotype has at least ten counts. The chain has TRBV5-1 and TRBJ1-1, with 8 bases matching TRBD1. Trimming cost V 4 bases and J 1 base; bases outside gene matches: 3. Germline CDR1 and CDR2: SGHRS and YFSETQ. The CDR3 has 14 residues. CDR3 sequence (DNA): TGCGCCAGCAGCCAGGGGGCAACGAACACTGAAGCTTTCTTT. It specifies CASSQGATNTEAFF.